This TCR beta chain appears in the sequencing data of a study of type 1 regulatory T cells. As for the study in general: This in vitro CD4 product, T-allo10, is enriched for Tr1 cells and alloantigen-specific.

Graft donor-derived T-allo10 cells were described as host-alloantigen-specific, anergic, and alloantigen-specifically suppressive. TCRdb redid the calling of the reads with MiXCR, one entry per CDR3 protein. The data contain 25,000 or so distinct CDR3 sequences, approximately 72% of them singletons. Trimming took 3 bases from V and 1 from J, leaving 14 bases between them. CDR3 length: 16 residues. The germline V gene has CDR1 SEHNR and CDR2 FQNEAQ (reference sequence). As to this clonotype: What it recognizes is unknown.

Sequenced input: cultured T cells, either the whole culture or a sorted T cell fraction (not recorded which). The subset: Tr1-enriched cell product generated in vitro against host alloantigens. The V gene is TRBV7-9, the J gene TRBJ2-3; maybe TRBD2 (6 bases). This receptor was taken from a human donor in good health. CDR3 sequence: CASSFIPGGGTDTQYF. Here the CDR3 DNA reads TGTGCCAGCAGCTTTATACCCGGAGGGGGCACAGATACGCAGTATTTT.